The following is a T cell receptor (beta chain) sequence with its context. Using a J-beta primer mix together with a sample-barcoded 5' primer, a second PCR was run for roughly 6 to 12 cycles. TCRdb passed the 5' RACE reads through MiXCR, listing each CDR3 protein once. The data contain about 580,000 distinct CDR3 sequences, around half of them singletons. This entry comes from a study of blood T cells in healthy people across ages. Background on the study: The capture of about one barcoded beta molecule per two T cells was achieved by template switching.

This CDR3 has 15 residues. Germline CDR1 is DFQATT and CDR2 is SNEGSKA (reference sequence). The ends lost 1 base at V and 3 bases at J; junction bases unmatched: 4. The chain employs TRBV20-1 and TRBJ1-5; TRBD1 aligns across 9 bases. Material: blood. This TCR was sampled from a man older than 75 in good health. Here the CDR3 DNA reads TGCAGTGCTAGAGGGGGACAGGGTAACAATCAGCCCCAGCATTTT. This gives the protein CSARGGQGNNQPQHF.